What follows are 6 T cell receptor beta chains derived from one specimen sequenced in a study of T-cell memory formation after mild COVID-19. TCRdb processed the 5' RACE reads anew with MiXCR; each CDR3 protein has one entry. Of nearly 110,000 distinct CDR3 sequences listed, roughly 12% are singletons. Sequencing used PBMCs or a T cell subset sorted from them (not recorded which). These receptors all come from an adult woman who had mild COVID-19 (a few samples of this study predate the infection). Cell type and time point are not known.

In its sample, this clonotype was seen a few times. The V gene is TRBV27, the J gene TRBJ2-5; D call uncertain. V lost 5 bases and J 5 bases, leaving 12 bases between the germline ends. CDR1 and CDR2 (germline): MNHEY, SMNVEV (reference sequence). The CDR3 has 13 residues. Written as DNA, the CDR3 is TGTGCCAGCAGTCCCTTGACACCGGAGACCCAGTACTTC. Translating it yields CASSPLTPETQYF.

This clonotype showed up just a few times. This sequence joins TRBV12-3 or TRBV12-4 and TRBJ1-5; D perhaps matches TRBD1 (5 bases). Trimming left V 4 bases short and J 11 bases short, with 21 bases between. This CDR3 contains 15 residues. The CDR3 DNA sequence: TGTGCCAGCAGTTATTGGGTGGGGGTGGAGGGGACCCAGCATTTT. It translates to CASSYWVGVEGTQHF.

This clonotype has only one observation. The chain couples TRBV12-3 or TRBV12-4 to TRBJ1-3; no definite D call. V lost 3 bases and J lost 4, with 13 bases in between. This CDR3 spans 15 amino acids. The CDR3: CASSLVPNLGNTIYF. DNA of the CDR3: TGTGCCAGCAGTTTGGTTCCTAACCTGGGAAACACCATATATTTT.

The chain recombines TRBV20-1 with TRBJ2-1; 8 bases match TRBD2. Germline lookup yields CDR1 DFQATT and CDR2 SNEGSKA (reference sequence). The CDR3 runs 18 residues. Trimming removed 1 base from V and 0 bases from J; junction bases left unmatched: 11. CDR3 bases: TGCAGTGCTAGAGGATCCGGTAGCGGGGTCAGCTCCTACAATGAGCAGTTCTTC. It encodes CSARGSGSGVSSYNEQFF.

There are many counts of this clonotype. The V and J genes are TRBV5-1 and TRBJ2-1, with 9 bases identical to TRBD1. After removal of 5 bases from V and 4 bases from J, the junction contained 7 bases not matched to a gene. Germline assignment: CDR1 SGHRS and CDR2 YFSETQ. The CDR3 runs to 15 residues. This CDR3 reads CASSSPGQGYNEQFF. The CDR3 DNA reads TGCGCCAGCAGTTCCCCGGGACAGGGATACAATGAGCAGTTCTTC.

The genes are TRBV5-5 and TRBJ1-1; 7 bases are shared with TRBD1. The junction had 3 bases not matched to a gene; V was cut back by 0 bases and J by 4 bases. CDR3 size: 14 residues. CDR1 and CDR2 from the germline V gene are SGHKS and YYEKEE (reference sequence). CDR3: CASSLAPGGTEAFF. The CDR3 coding sequence is TGTGCCAGCAGCTTGGCCCCAGGGGGCACTGAAGCTTTCTTT.